These 16 T cell receptor beta chains share one sample of origin, sequenced in a study of tumor-infiltrating lymphocytes in primary liver carcinoma. Unsorted bulk tissue (roughly 17-32 mg) underwent RNA and DNA co-extraction. Starting material of approximately 500 ng total RNA yielded TCR beta cDNA via a constant-region primer. Three nested multiplex PCR rounds, a slightly modified ARM-PCR, produced the libraries for TCR beta. TRBV1-TRBV30 forward primers paired with a C-beta reverse primer drove the first two PCR rounds, roughly 10 cycles each. TCRdb re-derived calls from the multiplex PCR reads in MiXCR, one entry per CDR3 protein. Of 50,000 to 60,000 distinct CDR3 sequences detected, roughly 80% appear once; the ten largest clones hold less than 25%. Sequenced sample: liver tumor tissue from sampling region 5. Subset in this sample: tumor region T5, tumor centre. Receptor source: a man aged 40-49 years with primary liver carcinoma and hepatitis B virus infection.

V usage is TRBV12-1 and J usage is TRBJ2-7. TRBV12-1 is flagged as a pseudogene. The CDR3 has 13 residues. The CDR3 DNA sequence: TGTGCCAACAGCTTTCCGGGCTATCTAGAGCAGTACTTC. Its translation: CANSFPGYLEQYF.

CDR3 loop: CASGPRGSGIIYNEQFF. CDR3 DNA sequence: TGTGCCAGCGGCCCCCGTGGTAGCGGCATTATCTACAATGAGCAGTTCTTC. V gene TRBV11-2 combines with J gene TRBJ2-1; weak D call: TRBD2 (6 bases). Trimming took off 8 bases at V and 3 bases at J, with 23 bases between the two ends. CDR3 length: 17 amino acids. Germline values: CDR1 SGHAT, CDR2 FQNNGV.

A word on this clonotype: At one end the junction does not follow the germline gene, possibly because of a read error. The rearrangement joins TRBV4-3 to TRBJ2-6; 7 bases map to TRBD1. The CDR3 has 17 residues. The germline V gene encodes CDR1 LGHNA and CDR2 YSLEER. CDR3 DNA: TGCGCCAGCACCCAATCCGGGACAGAGGCCGGGGCCTACGTTCTGACTTTC. It is translated as CASTQSGTEAGAYVLTF.

This chain uses TRBV11-2 with TRBJ1-5; D possibly matches TRBD1 or TRBD2 (5 bases each). The last part of the DNA fits TRBJ2-3 better; the J call may be wrong. In germline, CDR1 is SGHAT, CDR2 FQNNGV. The CDR3 consists of 17 residues. DNA of the CDR3: TGTGCCAGCAGCTTAGTAGGGGTAACGGGGTGCAATCAGCCCCAGTATTTT. Amino acids: CASSLVGVTGCNQPQYF.

The sample holds one count of this clonotype. The V gene is TRBV6-5, the J gene TRBJ1-2; 8 positions match TRBD1. Germline-derived CDR1 and CDR2 are MNHEY and SVGAGI. This CDR3 has 15 residues. The J segment lost 7 bases and the V segment lost 5 bases, leaving 12 bases of the junction unmatched. The CDR3 protein is CASSAPDRGNRGYTF. The CDR3 nucleotides are TGTGCCAGCAGTGCACCAGACAGGGGAAATCGTGGCTACACCTTC.

Comment on this clonotype: The junction shows a germline mismatch at one end, possibly a read error. The chain couples TRBV2 to TRBJ2-7; no clear D gene. Looked up from germline, CDR1 is SNHLY and CDR2 is FYNNEI. The CDR3 totals 12 residues. The CDR3 protein is CASSVKGREHYF. The DNA of the CDR3 is TGTGCCAGCAGTGTCAAGGGCCGCGAGCATTACTTC.

The CDR3 sequence: CASSLGSHTGGPFF. CDR3 sequence (DNA): TGTGCCAGCAGCTTAGGGAGTCACACCGGGGGGCCGTTTTTT. The rearrangement joins TRBV11-2 to TRBJ2-2, with D maybe TRBD2 (7 bases). CDR1 and CDR2 (germline): SGHAT, FQNNGV. V was trimmed by 1 base and J by 16 bases, leaving 19 bases between them. The CDR3 consists of 14 residues.

The chain couples TRBV6-1 to TRBJ1-4; no firm D call. The V gene lost 4 bases and the J gene lost 0 bases, with 12 bases spanning the gap. Germline lookup yields CDR1 MNHNS and CDR2 SASEGT. CDR3 size: 16 residues. CDR3 loop: CASSGAGLATNEKLFF. In DNA form, the CDR3 reads TGTGCCAGCAGTGGAGCGGGTCTGGCAACTAATGAAAAACTGTTTTTT.

V gene TRBV21-1 combines with J gene TRBJ1-5. TRBV21-1 is an annotated pseudogene. CDR3 length: 15 residues. As DNA, the CDR3 is TGTTCCAGCACCCAAGTGGGGACGGCGTATCAACCCCAGCATTTT. Its translation: CSSTQVGTAYQPQHF.

This clonotype was seen at least ten times. The V and J genes are TRBV24-1 and TRBJ2-1; a weak D match, TRBD2 (5 bases). V was trimmed by 6 bases and J by 9 bases, leaving 14 bases between them. This CDR3 region has 13 residues. Germline CDR1 and CDR2: KGHDR and SFDVKD. As DNA, the CDR3 is TGTGCCACCAGTCGCTTTTCGGCGGGTGAGCAGTTCTTC. Its protein is CATSRFSAGEQFF.

About this clonotype: Because it lacks the conserved phenylalanine or tryptophan at the end, this CDR3 is likely a read error. The gene calls are TRBV11-2 and TRBJ2-1; D is perhaps TRBD1 (5 bases). V was clipped by 5 bases and J by 9 bases, with 17 bases between them. The CDR3 totals 14 residues. Germline values: CDR1 SGHAT, CDR2 FQNNGV. The CDR3 here is CASSLGVVSCEQFC. CDR3 nucleotide sequence: TGTGCCAGCAGCCTAGGGGTAGTGAGTTGTGAGCAGTTCTGC.

This chain connects TRBV28 to TRBJ1-2; tentative D call: TRBD1 (5 bases). With 5 bases removed from V and 10 bases from J, the gap between germline ends came to 17 bases. Germline CDR1 and CDR2: MDHEN and SYDVKM. There are 13 residues in the CDR3. Written as DNA, the CDR3 is TGTGCCAGCAGTGTCCGGGACGGCAATGACTACACCTTC. Its protein is CASSVRDGNDYTF.

This sequence joins TRBV29-1 and TRBJ1-5, with D hard to call. V lost 4 bases to trimming and J lost 12 bases, with 19 bases between them. CDR1 SQVTM and CDR2 ANQGSEA come from the germline V gene. The CDR3 is made up of 13 amino acids. CDR3 residues: CSVVWQNNQHQHF. CDR3 coding DNA: TGCAGCGTTGTCTGGCAGAACAATCAACACCAGCATTTT. The variable domain in full, completed from reference TRBV29-1 and TRBJ1-5, reads SAVISQKPSRDICQRGTSLTIQCQVDSQVTMMFWYRQQPGQSLTLIATANQGSEATYESGFVIDKFPISRPNLTFSTLTVSNMSPEDSSIYLCSVVWQNNQHQHFGDGTRLSIL.

V is TRBV12-5 and J is TRBJ2-7; D could derive from TRBD1 or TRBD2 (5 bases each). CDR3 length: 13 amino acids. In germline, CDR1 is LGHNT, CDR2 FRNRAP. The CDR3: CAGEGTCSYEQYF. The CDR3 coding sequence is TGTGCCGGTGAGGGGACGTGTTCCTACGAGCAGTACTTC.

With regard to this clonotype: One end of the junction is discordant with germline, which a read error may explain. The CDR3 sequence is CASSLQGEAQYF. CDR3 DNA sequence: TGTGCCAGCAGCTTACAGGGAGAGGCCCAGTACTTC. The V and J genes are TRBV11-1 and TRBJ2-5; D assignment may be TRBD1 or TRBD2 (5 bases each). This CDR3 is built from 12 residues. Germline-derived CDR1 and CDR2 are SGHAT and FQDESV (reference sequence).

On this clonotype: The junction shows a germline mismatch at one end, possibly a read error. The genes are TRBV6-2 or TRBV6-3 and TRBJ2-1; D unresolved. This CDR3 contains 13 residues. Germline loops: CDR1 MNHEY, CDR2 SVGEGT. As DNA, the CDR3 is TGTGCAAGCAGTTACCAGTTGGGCAATGAGCACCTCTTC. As protein: CASSYQLGNEHLF.